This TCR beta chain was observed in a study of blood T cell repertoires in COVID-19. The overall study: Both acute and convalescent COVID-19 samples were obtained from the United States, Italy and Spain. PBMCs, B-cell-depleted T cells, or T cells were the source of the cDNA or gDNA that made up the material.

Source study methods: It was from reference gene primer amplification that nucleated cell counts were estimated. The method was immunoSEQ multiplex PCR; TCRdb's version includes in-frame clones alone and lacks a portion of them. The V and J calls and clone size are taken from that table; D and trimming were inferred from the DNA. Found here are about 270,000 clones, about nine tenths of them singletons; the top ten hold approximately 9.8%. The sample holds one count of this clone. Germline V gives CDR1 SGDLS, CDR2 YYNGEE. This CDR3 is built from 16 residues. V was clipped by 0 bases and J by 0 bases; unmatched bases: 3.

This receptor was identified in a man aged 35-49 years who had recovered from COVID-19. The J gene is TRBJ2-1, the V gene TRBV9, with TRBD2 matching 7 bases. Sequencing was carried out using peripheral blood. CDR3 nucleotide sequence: TGTGCCAGCAGCGTAGCGGCGGGAGCCTCCTACAATGAGCAGTTCTTC. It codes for CASSVAAGASYNEQFF.